The clone carrying this TCR beta chain was counted a few times. Antigen unknown. This entry comes from a study of T cells in Graves' hyperthyroidism and ophthalmopathy. General study results and limits: Stable hyperthyroidism and ophthalmopathy were separated using 13 V-J signatures.

Researchers took RNA transcripts and amplified the TCR beta CDR3 regions from them. A first-round RT-PCR of the TCR CDR3 used the HTBI primer set. A single record per CDR3 protein comes from TCRdb applying MiXCR to the multiplex PCR reads. The table includes roughly 800,000 distinct CDR3 sequences, more than 30% detected once. The germline gives CDR1 SGHAT, CDR2 FQNNGV. The CDR3 covers 15 residues. Trimming stripped 4 bases from V and 5 bases from J, with 17 bases between. Exclusion of a patient resulted from uncontrolled infection, other autoimmune disease, pregnancy or lactation. The specimen sequenced was blood. This chain connects TRBV11-2 to TRBJ2-5; D may be TRBD2 (5 bases). The sequence derives from a man younger than 30 with Graves' hyperthyroidism. The CDR3 nucleotides read TGTGCCAGCAGCTCGGTGACGGAGGAGGTGGAGACCCAGTACTTC. Translating it yields CASSSVTEEVETQYF.